What follows are 19 T cell receptor beta chains derived from one specimen sequenced in a study of blood T cell repertoires in COVID-19. Some clones are missing from TCRdb's copy, which holds only in-frame ones; the method was immunoSEQ multiplex PCR. Among around 170,000 clones listed, under 90% were seen once. Sample: peripheral blood. These receptors originate from a man younger than 45 with active or convalescent COVID-19.

In its sample, this clone was seen a few times. The chain joins TRBV5-1 to TRBJ2-7; 8 bases are a match to TRBD1. The length of the CDR3 is 13 residues. Trimming removed 4 bases from V and 3 bases from J; junction bases left unmatched: 3. Per germline, CDR1 SGHRS and CDR2 YFSETQ. CDR3 region: CASSQGTGYEQYF. The CDR3 DNA sequence: TGCGCCAGCAGCCAAGGGACAGGCTACGAGCAGTACTTC.

This clone was counted between two and nine times. This chain uses TRBV9 with TRBJ2-7; a possible D gene is TRBD2 (6 bases). Germline assignment: CDR1 SGDLS and CDR2 YYNGEE. Trimming cost V 4 bases and J 3 bases, with 14 bases left between them. There are 14 residues in the CDR3. The CDR3 coding sequence is TGTGCCAGCAGCCACGGGGGAGAGGGCTACGAGCAGTACTTC. It translates to CASSHGGEGYEQYF.

The V call is TRBV6-4, the J call TRBJ2-3; maybe TRBD1 (6 bases). Trimming left V 6 bases short and J 4 bases short, with 14 bases between. Germline CDR1 MRHNA, CDR2 SNTAGT. The CDR3 length is 14 residues. The CDR3 loop reads CASRKGVLADTQYF. DNA for the CDR3: TGTGCCAGCAGGAAGGGGGTCCTAGCAGATACGCAGTATTTT.

The chain is built from TRBV7-6 and TRBJ1-5; D call uncertain. V was cut by 4 bases and J by 4 bases, with 8 bases left in between. The CDR3 runs to 13 residues. Germline V gene data show CDR1 as SGHVS and CDR2 as FNYEAQ. The DNA for the CDR3 is TGTGCCAGCAGCTCCGGCGGAAATCAGCCCCAGCATTTT. This gives the protein CASSSGGNQPQHF.

Comments on this clone: No DNA is shown, since the ends of the CDR3 on it are uncertain; the CDR3 is the one TCRdb lists. The chain recombines TRBV2 with TRBJ1-2; the table's D call, TRBD1, was not checked against the DNA. CDR1 and CDR2 (germline): SNHLY, FYNNEI. The CDR3 region is 13 residues in length, termini included. The CDR3: CASSTSGQGGYTF.

The gene calls are TRBV4-3 and TRBJ2-7; TRBD2 agrees at 10 bases. V shed 0 bases, J shed 3 bases, and the junction held 2 bases outside the gene matches. The CDR3 is 15 residues long. Per germline, CDR1 LGHNA and CDR2 YSLEER. CDR3 amino acids: CASSQEAGGNYEQYF. The CDR3 coding sequence is TGCGCCAGCAGCCAAGAAGCGGGAGGGAACTACGAGCAGTACTTC.

The rearrangement links TRBV18 to TRBJ2-1; 12 nucleotides match TRBD2. The J segment lost 6 bases and the V segment lost 2 bases, leaving 5 bases of the junction unmatched. Germline V gene lookup returns CDR1 KGHSH and CDR2 LQKENI. The CDR3 has 16 residues. The DNA of the CDR3 is TGTGCCAGCTCACCAAGTCTAGCGGGGGGGGGCAATGAGCAGTTCTTC. It is translated as CASSPSLAGGGNEQFF. The full variable domain, its missing parts supplied by reference TRBV18 and TRBJ2-1, is NAGVMQNPRHLVRRRGQEARLRCSPMKGHSHVYWYRQLPEEGLKFMVYLQKENIIDESGMPKERFSAEFPKEGPSILRIQQVVRGDSAAYFCASSPSLAGGGNEQFFGPGTRLTVL.

This clone was observed a handful of times. J is TRBJ1-6 and V is TRBV6-5; D remains ambiguous. Trimming stripped 7 bases from V and 7 bases from J, with 14 bases between. The CDR3 is 14 amino acids. The germline V gene has CDR1 MNHEY and CDR2 SVGAGI. DNA for the CDR3: TGTGCCAGCATAGTCGGAGTAGGAAATTCACCCCTCCACTTT. As protein: CASIVGVGNSPLHF.

The genes are TRBV19 and TRBJ2-4; D is perhaps TRBD2 (6 bases). The V end was cut by 1 base, the J end by 2 bases, with 18 bases between. The CDR3 is made up of 18 amino acids. Germline assignment: CDR1 LNHDA and CDR2 SQIVND (reference sequence). CDR3 sequence (DNA): TGTGCCAGTAGTATAGCCTCACCGGTTGGGGGGACCAAAAACATTCAGTACTTC. This sequence encodes CASSIASPVGGTKNIQYF.

V is TRBV5-1 and J is TRBJ2-3; 10 positions agree with TRBD1. This CDR3 is built from 22 residues. J gave up 2 bases and V 3 bases, and 24 bases lay outside the gene matches. Germline lookup yields CDR1 SGHRS and CDR2 YFSETQ. The CDR3 nucleotides read TGCGCCAGCAGCTACCTTATTTCCCGGTCCCCGGGACAGGGGCTATTCACAGATACGCAGTATTTT. Its protein is CASSYLISRSPGQGLFTDTQYF.

Here the CDR3 reads CASSVDLGGTEAFF. Written as DNA, the CDR3 is TGTGCCAGCAGCGTAGACTTGGGGGGCACTGAAGCTTTCTTT. V is TRBV9 and J is TRBJ1-1; TRBD1 might be the D (5 bases). The CDR3 sequence is 14 residues long. With 0 bases removed from V and 4 bases from J, the gap between germline ends came to 10 bases. Looked up from germline, CDR1 is SGDLS and CDR2 is YYNGEE.

CDR3 sequence (DNA): TGTGCCTGGAGTGTACAAGGGACAGGGACAGGTCAGCCCCAGCATTTT. Translating gives CAWSVQGTGTGQPQHF. This sequence joins TRBV30 and TRBJ1-5; 9 bases fit TRBD1. The CDR3 is 16 residues long. Unmatched junction bases numbered 9, after V lost 0 bases and J lost 6 bases. The germline gives CDR1 GTSNPN, CDR2 SVGIG (reference sequence).

V is TRBV4-3 and J is TRBJ2-6; TRBD2 might be the D (5 bases). Germline CDR1 LGHNA, CDR2 YSLEER. This CDR3 region has 17 residues. V gave up 1 base and J gave up 1 base, with 11 bases separating them. The CDR3 loop reads CASSQGRRGSGANVLTF. The CDR3 DNA reads as TGCGCCAGCAGCCAAGGACGTCGGGGTTCTGGGGCCAACGTCCTGACTTTC.

This clone came up a few times. This chain joins TRBV7-3 and TRBJ2-2; 10 positions agree with TRBD2. The CDR3 runs 19 residues. The germline CDR1 and CDR2 sequences are SGHTA and FQGTGA. J lost 6 bases, V lost 4 bases, and 17 bases had no gene match. CDR3 protein: CASSSGSGRTSGRSGELFF. DNA of the CDR3: TGTGCCAGCAGCTCGGGCTCGGGGCGGACTAGCGGACGGTCCGGGGAGCTGTTTTTT.

This clone was seen more than once but under ten times. J is TRBJ1-2 and V is TRBV13; 12 bases agree with TRBD1. Per the germline V gene, CDR1 is PRHDT and CDR2 is FYEKMQ (reference sequence). The V gene end was trimmed by 3 bases and the J gene end by 6 bases; junction bases not matched to a gene: 2. This CDR3 has 14 amino acids. CDR3 in amino acids: CASSLGQGAHGYTF. The CDR3 coding sequence is TGTGCCAGCAGCTTGGGACAGGGGGCTCATGGCTACACCTTC.

The chain combines TRBV6-5 with TRBJ1-5; 7 nucleotides align to TRBD1. Trimming took 6 bases from V and 5 from J; bases not matched to a gene: 4. Germline CDR1 reads MNHEY; CDR2 reads SVGAGI. The CDR3 sequence is 13 residues long. The CDR3 is CASSAGGYQPQHF. For the CDR3, the DNA is TGTGCCAGCAGCGCAGGGGGTTATCAGCCCCAGCATTTT.

This clone came up a few times. CDR3 nucleotide sequence: TGTGCCTGGAGTGACGGGACAGGGAGACCCTGGTACTTC. As protein: CAWSDGTGRPWYF. The rearrangement joins TRBV30 to TRBJ2-4, with 9 bases that match TRBD1. CDR1 and CDR2 (germline): GTSNPN, SVGIG (reference sequence). V gave up 1 base and J gave up 15 bases; unmatched junction bases: 10. The CDR3 loop spans 13 amino acids.

The chain combines TRBV5-1 with TRBJ2-3; a weak D match, TRBD2 (6 bases). V was shortened by 4 bases and J by 0 bases, with 15 bases between the two germline ends. The CDR3 length is 16 residues. Per the germline V gene, CDR1 is SGHRS and CDR2 is YFSETQ. The CDR3 protein is CASSRQERASTDTQYF. CDR3 nucleotide sequence: TGCGCCAGCAGCCGCCAGGAGCGGGCTAGCACAGATACGCAGTATTTT.

The chain has TRBV5-6 and TRBJ2-7, with 7 bases identical to TRBD1. Trimming took 4 bases from V and 6 from J; bases not matched to a gene: 16. Germline CDR1 reads SGHDT; CDR2 reads YYEEEE. The CDR3 is 16 amino acids. The CDR3 reads CASSRAGQVMPIEQYF. CDR3 DNA sequence: TGTGCCAGCAGCCGGGCCGGACAGGTGATGCCGATCGAGCAGTACTTC.